The 4 T cell receptor beta chains listed next were all sequenced from one sample in a study of blood T cells in healthy people across ages. A second PCR, run for about 7 to 11 cycles, used a sample-barcoded 5' primer plus a J-beta primer mix. Each CDR3 protein is one row after TCRdb ran MiXCR on the 5' RACE reads. The table lists roughly 500,000 distinct CDR3 sequences, 27% of them singletons. The material sequenced was blood. The origin of the receptors is an older woman in good health.

This clonotype was counted only a few times. The chain couples TRBV7-2 to TRBJ2-5; D may be TRBD2 (6 bases). Germline V CDR1 and CDR2: SGHTA, FQGNSA. This CDR3 is built from 14 residues. Trimming cost V 1 base and J 5 bases, with 11 bases left between them. CDR3 loop: CASSLGGITETQYF. The CDR3 DNA reads as TGTGCCAGCAGCTTAGGCGGGATAACGGAGACCCAGTACTTC.

In its sample, this clonotype was seen a few times. The chain uses TRBV5-1 and TRBJ1-2; D is perhaps TRBD1 (6 bases). Trimming took 1 base from V and 3 from J, leaving 7 bases between them. Per the germline V gene, CDR1 is SGHRS and CDR2 is YFSETQ. The CDR3 has 13 residues. CDR3 region: CASSLPGDYGYTF. CDR3 nucleotide sequence: TGCGCCAGCAGCTTGCCAGGGGACTATGGCTACACCTTC.

This clonotype was counted a few times. An end of the junction does not agree with germline; a read error may underlie this. J is TRBJ2-7 and V is TRBV5-1; D not certain. This CDR3 has 14 residues. Germline V lookup: CDR1 SGHRS, CDR2 YFSETQ. The CDR3 DNA reads TGTGCCAGTAGCTTAGGGTCTCTCTCCTACGAGCAGTACTTC. It encodes CASSLGSLSYEQYF.

The V gene is TRBV7-9, the J gene TRBJ1-6; TRBD1 matches 11 bases. J was trimmed by 10 bases and V by 5 bases; bases with no gene match: 4. CDR3 length: 14 residues. CDR1 is SEHNR, CDR2 FQNEAQ, per germline (reference sequence). The CDR3 DNA reads TGTGCCAGCAGCCCGGGACAGGGGGAGTCACCCCTCCACTTT. Protein: CASSPGQGESPLHF.